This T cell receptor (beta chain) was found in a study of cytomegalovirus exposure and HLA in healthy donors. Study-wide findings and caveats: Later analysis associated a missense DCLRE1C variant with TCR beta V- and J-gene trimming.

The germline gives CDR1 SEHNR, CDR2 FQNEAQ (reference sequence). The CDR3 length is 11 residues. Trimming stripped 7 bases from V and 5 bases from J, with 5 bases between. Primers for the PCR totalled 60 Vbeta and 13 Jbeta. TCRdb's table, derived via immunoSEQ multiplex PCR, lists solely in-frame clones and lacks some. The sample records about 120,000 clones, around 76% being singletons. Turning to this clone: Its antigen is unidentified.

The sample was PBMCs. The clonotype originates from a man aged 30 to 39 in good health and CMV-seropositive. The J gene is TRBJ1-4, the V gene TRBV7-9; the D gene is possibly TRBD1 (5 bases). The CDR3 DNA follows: TGTGCCAGCAAGGGGAATGAAAAACTGTTTTTT. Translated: CASKGNEKLFF.